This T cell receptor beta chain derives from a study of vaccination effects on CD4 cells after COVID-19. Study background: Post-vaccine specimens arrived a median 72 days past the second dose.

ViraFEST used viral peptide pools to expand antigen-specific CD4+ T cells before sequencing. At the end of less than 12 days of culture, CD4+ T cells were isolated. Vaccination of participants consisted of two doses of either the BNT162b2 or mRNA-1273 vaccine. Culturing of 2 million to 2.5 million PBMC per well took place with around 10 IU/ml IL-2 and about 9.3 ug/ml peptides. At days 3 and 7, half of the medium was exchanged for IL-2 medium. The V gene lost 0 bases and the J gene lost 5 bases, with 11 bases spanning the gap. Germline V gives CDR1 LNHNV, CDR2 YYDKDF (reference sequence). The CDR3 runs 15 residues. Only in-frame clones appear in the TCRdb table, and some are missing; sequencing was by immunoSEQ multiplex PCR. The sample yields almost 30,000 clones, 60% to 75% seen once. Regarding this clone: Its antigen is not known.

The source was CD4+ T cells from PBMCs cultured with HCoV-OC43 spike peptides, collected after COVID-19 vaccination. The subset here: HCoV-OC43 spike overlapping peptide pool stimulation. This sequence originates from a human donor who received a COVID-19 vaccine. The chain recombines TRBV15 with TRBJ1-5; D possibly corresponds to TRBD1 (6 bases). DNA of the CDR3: TGTGCCACCAGCAGAGATAGGGGGACGTATCAGCCCCAGCATTTT. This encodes CATSRDRGTYQPQHF.